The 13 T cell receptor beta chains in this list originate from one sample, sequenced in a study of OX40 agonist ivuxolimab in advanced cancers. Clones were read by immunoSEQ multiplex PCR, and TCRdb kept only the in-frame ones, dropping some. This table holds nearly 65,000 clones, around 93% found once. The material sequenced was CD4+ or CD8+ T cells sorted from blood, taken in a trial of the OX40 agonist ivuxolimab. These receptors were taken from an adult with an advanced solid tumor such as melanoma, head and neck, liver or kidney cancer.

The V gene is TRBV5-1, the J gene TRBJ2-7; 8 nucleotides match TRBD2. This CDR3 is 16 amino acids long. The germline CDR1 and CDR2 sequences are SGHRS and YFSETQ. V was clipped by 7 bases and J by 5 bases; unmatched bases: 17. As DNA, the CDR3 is TGCGCCAGCTCCTTCTCACCCGGGGGGGCAAAAAACGAGCAGTACGTC. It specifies CASSFSPGGAKNEQYV.

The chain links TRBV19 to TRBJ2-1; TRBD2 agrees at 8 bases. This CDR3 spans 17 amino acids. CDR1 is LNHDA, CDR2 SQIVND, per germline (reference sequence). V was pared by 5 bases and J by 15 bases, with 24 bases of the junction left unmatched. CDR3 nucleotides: TGTGCCAGTAGTCCTGCCCAAATTCGAGGAGCGGGAGCATCCCCGTTCTTC. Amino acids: CASSPAQIRGAGASPFF.

The CDR3 DNA is TGTGCCAGCAGTGACCCCCGCGGAGGCACATTTGAAGCTTTCTTT. Amino acids: CASSDPRGGTFEAFF. The V call is TRBV6-1, the J call TRBJ1-1; D unresolved. Between the trimmed V and J ends, which lost 3 bases and 7 bases, there was a span of 18 bases. Germline CDR1 reads MNHNS; CDR2 reads SASEGT. The CDR3 consists of 15 residues.

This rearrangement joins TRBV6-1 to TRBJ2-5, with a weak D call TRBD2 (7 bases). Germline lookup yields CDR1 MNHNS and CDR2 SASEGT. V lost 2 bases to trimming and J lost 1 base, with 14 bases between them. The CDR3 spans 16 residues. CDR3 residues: CASSEMRGGPQETQYF. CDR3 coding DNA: TGTGCCAGCAGTGAAATGAGGGGGGGCCCCCAAGAGACCCAGTACTTC.

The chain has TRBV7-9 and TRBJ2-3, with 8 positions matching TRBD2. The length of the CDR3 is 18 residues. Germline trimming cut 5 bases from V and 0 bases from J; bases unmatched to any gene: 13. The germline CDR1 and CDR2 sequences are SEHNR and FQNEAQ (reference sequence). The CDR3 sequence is CASSPEIATSVSTDTQYF. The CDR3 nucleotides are TGTGCCAGCAGCCCCGAGATAGCGACTAGCGTTAGCACAGATACGCAGTATTTT.

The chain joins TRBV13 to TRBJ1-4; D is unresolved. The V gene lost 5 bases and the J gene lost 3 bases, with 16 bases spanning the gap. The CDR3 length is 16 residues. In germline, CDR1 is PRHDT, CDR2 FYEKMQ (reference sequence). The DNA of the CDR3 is TGTGCCAGCAGCGCCCTAAGCGGGGAGGCTAATGAAAAACTGTTTTTT. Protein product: CASSALSGEANEKLFF.

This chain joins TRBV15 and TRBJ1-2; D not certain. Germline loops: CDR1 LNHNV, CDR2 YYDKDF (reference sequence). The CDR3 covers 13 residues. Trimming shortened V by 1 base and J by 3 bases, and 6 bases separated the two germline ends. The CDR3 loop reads CATSRVPHYGYTF. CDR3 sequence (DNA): TGTGCCACCAGCAGAGTCCCTCACTATGGCTACACCTTC.

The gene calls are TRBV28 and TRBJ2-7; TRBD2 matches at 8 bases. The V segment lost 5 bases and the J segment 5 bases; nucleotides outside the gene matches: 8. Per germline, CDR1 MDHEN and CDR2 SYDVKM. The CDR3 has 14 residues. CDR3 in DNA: TGTGCCAGCAGTCAGACGGGAGGGCCACACGAGCAGTACTTC. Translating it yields CASSQTGGPHEQYF. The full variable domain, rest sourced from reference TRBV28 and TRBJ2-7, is DVKVTQSSRYLVKRTGEKVFLECVQDMDHENMFWYRQDPGLGLRLIYFSYDVKMKEKGDIPEGYSVSREKKERFSLILESASTNQTSMYLCASSQTGGPHEQYFGPGTRLTVT.

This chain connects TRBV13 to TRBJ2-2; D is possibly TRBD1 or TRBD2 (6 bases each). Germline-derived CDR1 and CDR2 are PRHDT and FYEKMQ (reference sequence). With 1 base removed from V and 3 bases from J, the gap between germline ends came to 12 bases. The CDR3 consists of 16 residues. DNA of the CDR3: TGTGCCAGCAGCTTAGTGTCGGGGGCCCACACCGGGGAGCTGTTTTTT. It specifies CASSLVSGAHTGELFF.

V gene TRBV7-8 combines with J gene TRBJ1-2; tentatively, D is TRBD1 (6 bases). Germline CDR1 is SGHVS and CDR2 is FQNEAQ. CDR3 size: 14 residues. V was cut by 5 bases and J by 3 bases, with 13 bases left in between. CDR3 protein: CASSRLTGHYGYTF. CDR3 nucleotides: TGTGCCAGCAGCCGATTGACAGGCCACTATGGCTACACCTTC.

The CDR3, as DNA: TGTGCCAGCAGCCTCGGGACAACAACTAATGAAAAACTGTTTTTT. Translating it yields CASSLGTTTNEKLFF. This sequence joins TRBV6-5 and TRBJ1-4; maybe TRBD1 (6 bases). In germline, CDR1 is MNHEY, CDR2 SVGAGI. CDR3 size: 15 residues. Trimming removed 6 bases at V and 0 bases at J, with 11 bases between.

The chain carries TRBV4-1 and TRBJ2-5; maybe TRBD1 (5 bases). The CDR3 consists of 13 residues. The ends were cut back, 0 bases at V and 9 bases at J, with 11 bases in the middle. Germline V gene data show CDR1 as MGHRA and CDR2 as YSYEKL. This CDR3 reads CASSQEGPSAQYF. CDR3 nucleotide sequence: TGCGCCAGCAGCCAAGAGGGGCCGTCCGCCCAGTACTTC.

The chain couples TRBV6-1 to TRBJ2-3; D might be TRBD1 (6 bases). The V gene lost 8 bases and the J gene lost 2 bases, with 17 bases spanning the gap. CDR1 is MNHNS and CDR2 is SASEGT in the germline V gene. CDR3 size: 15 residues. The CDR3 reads CASCRLGQPTDTQYF. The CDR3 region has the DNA TGTGCCAGCTGCAGACTCGGACAGCCCACAGATACGCAGTATTTT.